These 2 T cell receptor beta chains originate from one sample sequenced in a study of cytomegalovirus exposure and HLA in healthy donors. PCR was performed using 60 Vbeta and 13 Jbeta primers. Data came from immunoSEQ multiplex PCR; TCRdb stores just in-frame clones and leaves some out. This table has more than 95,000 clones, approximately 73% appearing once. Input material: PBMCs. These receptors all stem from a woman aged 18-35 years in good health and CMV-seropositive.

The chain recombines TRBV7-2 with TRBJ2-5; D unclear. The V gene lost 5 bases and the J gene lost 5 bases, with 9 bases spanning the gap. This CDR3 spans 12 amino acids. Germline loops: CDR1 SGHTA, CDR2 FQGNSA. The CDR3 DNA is TGTGCCAGCAGCCCCATCGGGGAGACCCAGTACTTC. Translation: CASSPIGETQYF.

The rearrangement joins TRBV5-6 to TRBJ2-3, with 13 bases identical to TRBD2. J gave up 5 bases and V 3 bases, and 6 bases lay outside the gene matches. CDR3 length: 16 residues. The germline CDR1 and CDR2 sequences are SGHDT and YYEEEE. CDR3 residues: CASSWTSGSFLDTQYF. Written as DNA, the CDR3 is TGTGCCAGCAGCTGGACTAGCGGGAGCTTTCTAGATACGCAGTATTTT.